The 3 T cell receptor beta chains reported below all come from one sample, sequenced in a study of cytomegalovirus exposure and HLA in healthy donors. Sequenced by immunoSEQ multiplex PCR; TCRdb stores in-frame clones only, minus some. This table has about 280,000 clones, roughly 90% appearing once. The specimen sequenced was PBMCs. All receptors derive from a woman under 30 in good health and CMV-seronegative.

The chain has TRBV6-1 and TRBJ2-3; 10 nucleotides agree with TRBD1. Unmatched junction bases numbered 6, after V lost 5 bases and J lost 4 bases. There are 15 residues in the CDR3. Germline loops: CDR1 MNHNS, CDR2 SASEGT. DNA of the CDR3: TGTGCCAGCAGTAACCGGGACAGGGGACCAGATACGCAGTATTTT. Its protein is CASSNRDRGPDTQYF.

The CDR3 loop is CASSERSSGPYEQYF. In nucleotides, the CDR3 is TGCGCCAGCAGTGAGCGGTCTAGCGGACCCTACGAGCAGTACTTC. The chain links TRBV10-2 to TRBJ2-7, with 7 bases identical to TRBD2. The CDR3 sequence is 15 residues long. V shed 2 bases and J 2 bases; nucleotides not matched to a gene: 6. From germline, CDR1 is WSHSY and CDR2 SAAADI.

CDR3 region: CASTQATGNTIYF. Written as DNA, the CDR3 is TGTGCCAGCACTCAGGCAACTGGAAACACCATATATTTT. The chain joins TRBV6-1 to TRBJ1-3; D is unclear. The V gene lost 7 bases and the J gene lost 2 bases, with 9 bases spanning the gap. Germline values: CDR1 MNHNS, CDR2 SASEGT. The CDR3 loop spans 13 amino acids.